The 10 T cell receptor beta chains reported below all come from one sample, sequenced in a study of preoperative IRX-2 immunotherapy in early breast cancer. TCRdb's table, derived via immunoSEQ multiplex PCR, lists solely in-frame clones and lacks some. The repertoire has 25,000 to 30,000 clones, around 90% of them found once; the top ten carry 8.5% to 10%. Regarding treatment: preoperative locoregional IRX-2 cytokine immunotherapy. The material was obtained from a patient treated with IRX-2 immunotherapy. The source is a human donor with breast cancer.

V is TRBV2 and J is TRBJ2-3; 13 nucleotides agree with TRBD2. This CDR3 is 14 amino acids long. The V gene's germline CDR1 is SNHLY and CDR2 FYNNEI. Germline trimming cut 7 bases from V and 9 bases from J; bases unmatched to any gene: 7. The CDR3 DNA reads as TGTGCCAGCACCCCGGGACTAGCGGGACCAACGCAGTATTTT. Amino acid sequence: CASTPGLAGPTQYF.

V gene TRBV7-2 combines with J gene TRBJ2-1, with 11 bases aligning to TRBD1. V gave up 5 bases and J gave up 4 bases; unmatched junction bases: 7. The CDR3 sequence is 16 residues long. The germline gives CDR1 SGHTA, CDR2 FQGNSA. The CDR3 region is CASSTLGQGAYNEQFF. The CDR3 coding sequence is TGTGCCAGCAGCACCCTCGGACAGGGGGCTTACAATGAGCAGTTCTTC.

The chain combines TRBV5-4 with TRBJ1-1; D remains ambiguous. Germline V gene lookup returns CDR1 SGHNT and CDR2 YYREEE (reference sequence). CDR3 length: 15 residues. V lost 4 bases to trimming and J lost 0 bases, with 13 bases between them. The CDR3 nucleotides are TGTGCCAGCAGCCTTGGGCGGGAGATGAACACTGAAGCTTTCTTT. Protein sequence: CASSLGREMNTEAFF.

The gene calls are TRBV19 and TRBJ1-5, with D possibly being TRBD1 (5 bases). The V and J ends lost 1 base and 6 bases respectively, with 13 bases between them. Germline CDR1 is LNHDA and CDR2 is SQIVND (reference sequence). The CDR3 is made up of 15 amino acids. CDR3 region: CASSIARGSSQPQHF. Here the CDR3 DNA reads TGTGCCAGTAGTATAGCTAGGGGTTCGAGTCAGCCCCAGCATTTT.

CDR3 in DNA: TGTGCCAGCAGACGACAGGGTAGCGAGCAGTACTTC. Residues: CASRRQGSEQYF. The genes are TRBV6-5 and TRBJ2-7, with 7 nucleotides matching TRBD1. Germline CDR1 and CDR2: MNHEY and SVGAGI. V lost 6 bases and J lost 6; bases outside the gene matches: 5. The CDR3 loop spans 12 amino acids.

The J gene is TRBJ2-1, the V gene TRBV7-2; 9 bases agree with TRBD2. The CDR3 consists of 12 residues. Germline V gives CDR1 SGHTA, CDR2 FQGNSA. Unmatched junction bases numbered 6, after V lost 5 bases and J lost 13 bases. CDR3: CASSITSGFQFF. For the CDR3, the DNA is TGTGCCAGCAGCATAACTAGCGGGTTTCAGTTCTTC.

The CDR3 coding sequence is TGTGCCAGTAGTATCTTAACCGGAGGCGGGCCCGGGGAGCTGTTTTTT. The encoded protein is CASSILTGGGPGELFF. The V call is TRBV19, the J call TRBJ2-2; weak D call: TRBD2 (5 bases). This CDR3 is 16 amino acids long. V was trimmed by 3 bases and J by 6 bases, leaving 17 bases between them. Looked up from germline, CDR1 is LNHDA and CDR2 is SQIVND (reference sequence).

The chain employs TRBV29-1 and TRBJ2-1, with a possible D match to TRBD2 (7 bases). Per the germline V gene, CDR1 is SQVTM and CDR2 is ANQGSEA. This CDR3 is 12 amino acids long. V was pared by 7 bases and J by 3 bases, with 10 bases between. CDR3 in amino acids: CSGRGGYNEQFF. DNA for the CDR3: TGCAGCGGAAGGGGGGGCTACAATGAGCAGTTCTTC.

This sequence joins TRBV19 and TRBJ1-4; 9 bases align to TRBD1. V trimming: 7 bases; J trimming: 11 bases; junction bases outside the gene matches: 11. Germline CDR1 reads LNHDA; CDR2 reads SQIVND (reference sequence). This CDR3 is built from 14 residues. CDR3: CASTSEQGARKLFF. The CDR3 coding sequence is TGTGCCAGTACCTCCGAACAGGGGGCAAGGAAACTGTTTTTT. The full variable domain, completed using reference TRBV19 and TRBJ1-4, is DGGITQSPKYLFRKEGQNVTLSCEQNLNHDAMYWYRQDPGQGLRLIYYSQIVNDFQKGDIAEGYSVSREKKESFPLTVTSAQKNPTAFYLCASTSEQGARKLFFGSGTQLSVL.

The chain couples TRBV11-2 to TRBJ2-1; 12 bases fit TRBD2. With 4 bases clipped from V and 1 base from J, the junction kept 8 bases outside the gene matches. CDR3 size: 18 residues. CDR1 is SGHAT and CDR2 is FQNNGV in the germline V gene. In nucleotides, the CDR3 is TGTGCCAGCAGCTCCCCCACAACTAGCGGGAGGTCCTACAATGAGCAGTTCTTC. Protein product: CASSSPTTSGRSYNEQFF.